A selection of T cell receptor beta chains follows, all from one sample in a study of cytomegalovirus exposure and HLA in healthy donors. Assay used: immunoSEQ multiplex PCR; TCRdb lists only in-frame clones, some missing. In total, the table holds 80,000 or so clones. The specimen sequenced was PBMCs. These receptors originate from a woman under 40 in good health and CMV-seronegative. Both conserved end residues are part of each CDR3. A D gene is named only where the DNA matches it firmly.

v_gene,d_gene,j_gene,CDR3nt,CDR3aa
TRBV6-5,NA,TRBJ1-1,TGTGCCAGCAGTTACTCTTCAGGGTTCCCTGAAGCTTTCTTT,CASSYSSGFPEAFF
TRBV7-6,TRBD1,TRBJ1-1,TGTGCCAGCAGCTTAAACAGGGGAGGTGAAGCTTTCTTT,CASSLNRGGEAFF
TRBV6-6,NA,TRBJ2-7,TGTGCCAGCACGGTGGGGGCGTTAGGGTCATACGAGCAGTACTTC,CASTVGALGSYEQYF
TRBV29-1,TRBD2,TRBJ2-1,TGCAGCGTTGAAGGCCTAGCGGGGGCCAATGAGCAGTTCTTC,CSVEGLAGANEQFF
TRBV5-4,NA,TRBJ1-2,TGTGCCAGCAGCGGGGGGGGCGGCTACACCTTC,CASSGGGGYTF
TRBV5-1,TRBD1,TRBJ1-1,TGCGCCAGCAGCTTGGTGGGACAGGGGTTGACTGAAGCTTTCTTT,CASSLVGQGLTEAFF
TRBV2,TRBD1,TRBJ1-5,TGTGCCAGCAGAGAGGACAGGGTTAGCAATCAGCCCCAGCATTTT,CASREDRVSNQPQHF
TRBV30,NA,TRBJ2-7,TGTGCCTGGAGTGTCCTTATCGGCGAGCAGTACTTC,CAWSVLIGEQYF
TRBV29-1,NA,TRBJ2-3,TGCAGCGTTCGGGAAGGGCCAGATACGCAGTATTTT,CSVREGPDTQYF
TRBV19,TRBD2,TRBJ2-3,TGTGCCAGTAGTATTTTACTAGCGAACACAGATACGCAGTATTTT,CASSILLANTDTQYF
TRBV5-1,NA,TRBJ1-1,TGCGCCAGCAGCTCAGGGGACCCAAACACTGAAGATTTCTTT,CASSSGDPNTEDFF
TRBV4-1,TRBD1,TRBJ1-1,TGCGCCAGCAGCCAAGAAGGACAGGGAGGGACTGAAGCTTTCTTT,CASSQEGQGGTEAFF
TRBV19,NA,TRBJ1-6,TGTGCCAGTTGTGGGAGCTCCTATAATTCACCCCTCCACTTT,CASCGSSYNSPLHF
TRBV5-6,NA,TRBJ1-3,TGTGCCAGCAGCTTGATGGCAGGGCCGGCGAACACCATATATTTT,CASSLMAGPANTIYF
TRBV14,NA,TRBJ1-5,TGTGCCAGCAGCCAATGGACACCAGGCGGCAATCAGCCCCAGCATTTT,CASSQWTPGGNQPQHF
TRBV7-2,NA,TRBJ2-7,TGTGCCAGCAGCTTAGTCGGGGGGCTTGGAACCTACGAGCAGTACTTC,CASSLVGGLGTYEQYF
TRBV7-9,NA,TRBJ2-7,TGTGCCAGCAGCTACGACCTTGGACAGAGGTCCTCCTACGAGCAGTACTTC,CASSYDLGQRSSYEQYF
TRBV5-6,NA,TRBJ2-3,TGTGCCAGCAGCTTGCAGGGCGGGGTAACGACAGATACGCAGTATTTT,CASSLQGGVTTDTQYF
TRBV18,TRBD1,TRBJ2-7,TGTGCCAGCTCACCTTACCGGGACAGAACCTACGAGCAGTACTTC,CASSPYRDRTYEQYF
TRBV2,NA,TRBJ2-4,TGTGCCAGCAGTGAAGTTTTAGTACAGGGTAGCCAAAACATTCAGTACTTC,CASSEVLVQGSQNIQYF
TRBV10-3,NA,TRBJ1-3,TGTGCCATCAGGGCACAGGGCTCTGGAAACACCATATATTTT,CAIRAQGSGNTIYF
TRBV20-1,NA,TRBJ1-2,TGCAGTGCTGGGGCAGGAACGCGCTACACCTTC,CSAGAGTRYTF
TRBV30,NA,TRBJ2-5,TGTGCCTGGAGTGGAGGGTCGGGGAAAGGAGAGACCCAGTACTTC,CAWSGGSGKGETQYF
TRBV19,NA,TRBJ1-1,TGTGCCAGTAGTGGCACGAACACTGAAGCTTTCTTT,CASSGTNTEAFF
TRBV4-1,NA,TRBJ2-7,TGCGCCAGCAGCCAAGCGCCAACCTACGAGCAGTACTTC,CASSQAPTYEQYF
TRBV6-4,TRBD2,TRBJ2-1,TGTGCCAGCAGGGGCGGGGGGGCCGCATTCTTC,CASRGGGAAFF
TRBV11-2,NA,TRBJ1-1,TGTGCCAGCAGCTCGACAGGACTTGGGACTGAAGCTTTCTTT,CASSSTGLGTEAFF
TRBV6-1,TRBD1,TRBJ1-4,TGTGCCAGCAGTGGCCGGGACAGGGTGGCAAAACTGTTTTTT,CASSGRDRVAKLFF
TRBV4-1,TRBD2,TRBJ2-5,TGCGCCAGCAGCCAAGTTACTAGCGGGAGGGTCCAAGAGACCCAGTACTTC,CASSQVTSGRVQETQYF
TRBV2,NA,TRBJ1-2,TGTGCCAGCATGACAGGCCGGGGCTACACCTTC,CASMTGRGYTF
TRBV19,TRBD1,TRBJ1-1,TGTGCCAGTAGTATACCGGGACAGGGGACTGAAGCTTTCTTT,CASSIPGQGTEAFF
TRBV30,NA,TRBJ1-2,TGTGCCTGGAGGGAGGTGGGCTCTAACTATGGCTACACCTTC,CAWREVGSNYGYTF
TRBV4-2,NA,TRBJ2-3,TGTGCCAGCAGCCCGAGCGGCCTTCTTACGGGGGGCACAGATACGCAGTATTTT,CASSPSGLLTGGTDTQYF
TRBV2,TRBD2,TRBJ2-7,TGTGCCAGCAGTGGAAAGGGCGGGGGCGAGCAGTACTTC,CASSGKGGGEQYF
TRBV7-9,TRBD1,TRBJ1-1,TGTGCCAGCAGCTTCTCGACAGGGGGAAGGTTGAACACTGAAGCTTTCTTT,CASSFSTGGRLNTEAFF
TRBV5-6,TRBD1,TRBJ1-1,TGTGCCAGTCGCAGGGGGATAAACACTGAAGCTTTCTTT,CASRRGINTEAFF
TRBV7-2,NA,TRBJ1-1,TGTGCCAGCAGCTTAGACGCTAGGGGCGGGAGAAAAGCTTTCTTT,CASSLDARGGRKAFF
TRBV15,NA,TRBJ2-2,TGTGCCACCAGCAGAGGGGGAGAGGGGGGGGTCACCGGGGAGCTGTTTTTT,CATSRGGEGGVTGELFF
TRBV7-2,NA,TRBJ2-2,TGTGCCAGCCTACCGGAGGGGGGGGTTGGCCGGGAGCTGTTTTTT,CASLPEGGVGRELFF
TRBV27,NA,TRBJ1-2,TGTGCCACCAAAAAGGGGGGGCCGGGGGCAAAAGCTAACTATGGCTACACCTTC,CATKKGGPGAKANYGYTF
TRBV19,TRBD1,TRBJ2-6,TGTGCCAGTAGTGGGACAGGGTTCTCTGGGGCCAACGTCCTGACTTTC,CASSGTGFSGANVLTF
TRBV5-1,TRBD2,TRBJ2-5,TGCGCCAGCAGCTTGGGGGGAGGGCCTCGGGAGACCCAGTACTTC,CASSLGGGPRETQYF
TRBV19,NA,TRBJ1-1,TGTGCCAGTAGTAGACAGGTTATGAACACTGAAGCTTTCTTT,CASSRQVMNTEAFF
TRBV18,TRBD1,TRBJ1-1,TGTGCCAGCTCCCCGGGACAGCTGAACACTGAAGCTTTCTTT,CASSPGQLNTEAFF
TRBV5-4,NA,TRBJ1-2,TGTGCCAGCAGCTCCGGGGTCGCTGGCTACACCTTC,CASSSGVAGYTF
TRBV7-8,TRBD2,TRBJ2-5,TGTGCCAGCAGCCAACTAGCGCCAGAGACCCAGTACTTC,CASSQLAPETQYF
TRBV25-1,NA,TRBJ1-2,TGTGCCAGCAGTGGAGACTCACCACATGGCTACACCTTC,CASSGDSPHGYTF
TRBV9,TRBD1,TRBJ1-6,TGTGCCAGCAGCGCGACAGGGGCGAATAATTCACCCCTCCACTTT,CASSATGANNSPLHF
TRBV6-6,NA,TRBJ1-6,TGTGCCAGCAGGACCGGGGGGGTCGGAAATTCACCCCTCCACTTT,CASRTGGVGNSPLHF
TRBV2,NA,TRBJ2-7,TGTGCCAGCGGCGGGTACGAGCAGTACTTC,CASGGYEQYF
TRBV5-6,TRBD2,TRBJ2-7,TGTGCCAGCAGCTCTGCGATGACGGGAGGGGAGCAGTACTTC,CASSSAMTGGEQYF
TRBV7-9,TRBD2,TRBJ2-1,TGTGCCAGCAGCTTACTAGCGGGGGCCTACAATGAGCAGTTCTTC,CASSLLAGAYNEQFF
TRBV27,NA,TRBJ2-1,TGTGCCAGCAGTTTATCGATTTTCCGGACTCCCGACGACAATGAGCAGTTCTTC,CASSLSIFRTPDDNEQFF
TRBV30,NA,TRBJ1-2,TGTGCCTGGAATCAGAGGCCATCCTATGGCTACACCTTC,CAWNQRPSYGYTF
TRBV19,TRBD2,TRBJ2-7,TGTGCCAGTAGTCCCCGGGAGGGTTACTACGAGCAGTACTTC,CASSPREGYYEQYF